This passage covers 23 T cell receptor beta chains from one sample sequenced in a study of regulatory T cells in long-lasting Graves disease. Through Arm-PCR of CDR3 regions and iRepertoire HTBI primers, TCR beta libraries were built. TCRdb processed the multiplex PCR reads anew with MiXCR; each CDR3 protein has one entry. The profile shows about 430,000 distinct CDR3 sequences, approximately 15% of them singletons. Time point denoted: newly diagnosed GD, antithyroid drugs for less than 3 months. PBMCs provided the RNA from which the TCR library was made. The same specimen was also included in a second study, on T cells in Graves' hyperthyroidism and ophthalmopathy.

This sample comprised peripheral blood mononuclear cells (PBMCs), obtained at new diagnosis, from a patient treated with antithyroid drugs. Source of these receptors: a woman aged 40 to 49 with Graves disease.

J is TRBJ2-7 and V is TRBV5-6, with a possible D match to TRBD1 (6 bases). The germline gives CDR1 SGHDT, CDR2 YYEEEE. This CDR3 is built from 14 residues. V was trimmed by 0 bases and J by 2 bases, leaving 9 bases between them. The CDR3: CASSLAGDTYEQYF. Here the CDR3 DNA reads TGTGCCAGCAGCTTGGCAGGGGATACCTACGAGCAGTACTTC.

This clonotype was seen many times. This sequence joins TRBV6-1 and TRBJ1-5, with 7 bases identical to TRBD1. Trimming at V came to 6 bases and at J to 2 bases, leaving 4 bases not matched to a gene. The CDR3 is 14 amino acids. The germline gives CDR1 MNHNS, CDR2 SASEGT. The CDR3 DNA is TGTGCCAGCAGCAGGGGGTTCGGCAATCAGCCCCAGCATTTT. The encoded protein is CASSRGFGNQPQHF.

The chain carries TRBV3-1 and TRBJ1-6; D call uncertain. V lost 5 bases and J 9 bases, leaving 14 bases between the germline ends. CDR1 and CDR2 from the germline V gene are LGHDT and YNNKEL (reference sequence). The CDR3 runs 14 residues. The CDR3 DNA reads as TGTGCCAGCAGCTCCGCTTCCCGGGGTTCACCCCTCCACTTT. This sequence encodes CASSSASRGSPLHF.

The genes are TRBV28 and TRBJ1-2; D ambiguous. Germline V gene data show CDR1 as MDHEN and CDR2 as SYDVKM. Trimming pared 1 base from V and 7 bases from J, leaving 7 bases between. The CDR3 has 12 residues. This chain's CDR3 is CASSLYVSGYTF. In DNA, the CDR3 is TGTGCCAGCAGTTTATATGTTTCTGGCTACACCTTC.

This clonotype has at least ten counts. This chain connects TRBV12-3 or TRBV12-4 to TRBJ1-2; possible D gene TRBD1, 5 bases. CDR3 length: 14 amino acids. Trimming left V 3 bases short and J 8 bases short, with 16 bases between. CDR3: CASSFLSGSDGYTF. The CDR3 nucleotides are TGTGCCAGCAGTTTCCTCTCAGGGTCAGACGGCTACACCTTC.

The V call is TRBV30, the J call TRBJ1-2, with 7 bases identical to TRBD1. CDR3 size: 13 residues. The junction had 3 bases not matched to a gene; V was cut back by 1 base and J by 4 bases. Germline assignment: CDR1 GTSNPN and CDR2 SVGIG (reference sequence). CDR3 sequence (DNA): TGTGCCTGGAGTGGAGGACAGGTCTATGGCTACACCTTC. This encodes CAWSGGQVYGYTF. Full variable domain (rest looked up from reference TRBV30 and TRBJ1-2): SQTIHQWPATLVQPVGSPLSLECTVEGTSNPNLYWYRQAAGRGLQLLFYSVGIGQISSEVPQNLSASRPQDRQFILSSKKLLLSDSGFYLCAWSGGQVYGYTFGSGTRLTVV.

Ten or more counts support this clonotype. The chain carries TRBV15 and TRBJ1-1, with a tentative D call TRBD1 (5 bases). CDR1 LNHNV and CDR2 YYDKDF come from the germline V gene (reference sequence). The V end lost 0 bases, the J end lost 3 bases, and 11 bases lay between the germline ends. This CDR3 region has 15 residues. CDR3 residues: CATSRDSSGYTEAFF. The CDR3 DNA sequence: TGTGCCACCAGCAGAGATTCTTCAGGGTACACTGAAGCTTTCTTT.

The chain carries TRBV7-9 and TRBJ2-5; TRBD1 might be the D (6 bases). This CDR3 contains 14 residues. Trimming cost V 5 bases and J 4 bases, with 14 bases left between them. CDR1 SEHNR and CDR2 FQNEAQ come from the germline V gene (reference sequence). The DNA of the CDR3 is TGTGCCAGCAGCCCAAGGGGGATTGTAGAGACCCAGTACTTC. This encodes CASSPRGIVETQYF.

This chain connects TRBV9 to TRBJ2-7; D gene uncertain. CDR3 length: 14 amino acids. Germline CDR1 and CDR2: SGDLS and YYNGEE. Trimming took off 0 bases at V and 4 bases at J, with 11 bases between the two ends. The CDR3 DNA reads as TGTGCCAGCAGCGTAGATCTGGACGGGTACGAGCAGTACTTC. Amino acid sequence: CASSVDLDGYEQYF. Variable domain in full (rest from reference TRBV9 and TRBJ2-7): DSGVTQTPKHLITATGQRVTLRCSPRSGDLSVYWYQQSLDQGLQFLIQYYNGEERAKGNILERFSAQQFPDLHSELNLSSLELGDSALYFCASSVDLDGYEQYFGPGTRLTVT.

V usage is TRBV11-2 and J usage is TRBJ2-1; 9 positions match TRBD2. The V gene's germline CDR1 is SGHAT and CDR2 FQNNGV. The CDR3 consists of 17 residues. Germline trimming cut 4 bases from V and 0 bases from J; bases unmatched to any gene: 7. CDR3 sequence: CASSSRGSGSSYNEQFF. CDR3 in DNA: TGTGCCAGCAGCTCCCGGGGTAGCGGGAGCTCCTACAATGAGCAGTTCTTC.

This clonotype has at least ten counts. CDR3 in amino acids: CASSYSIGDTSTDTQYF. CDR3 in DNA: TGTGCCAGCAGTTACTCGATAGGGGACACTAGCACAGATACGCAGTATTTT. The chain joins TRBV6-2 or TRBV6-3 to TRBJ2-3, with a possible D match to TRBD1 (6 bases). The germline V gene encodes CDR1 MNHEY and CDR2 SVGEGT. V shed 0 bases and J shed 0 bases, with 13 bases lying between them. CDR3 length: 17 amino acids.

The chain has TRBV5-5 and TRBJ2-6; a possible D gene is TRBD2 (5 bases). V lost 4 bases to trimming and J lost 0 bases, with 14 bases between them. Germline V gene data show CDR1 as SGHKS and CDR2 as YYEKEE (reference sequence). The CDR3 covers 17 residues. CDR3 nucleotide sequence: TGTGCCAGCAGCCCTGGAGGATCTTTCTCTGGGGCCAACGTCCTGACTTTC. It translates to CASSPGGSFSGANVLTF.

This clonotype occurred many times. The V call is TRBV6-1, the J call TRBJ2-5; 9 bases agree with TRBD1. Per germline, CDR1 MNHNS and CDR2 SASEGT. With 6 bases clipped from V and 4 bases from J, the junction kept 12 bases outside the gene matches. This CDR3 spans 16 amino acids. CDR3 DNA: TGTGCCAGCAGCCAACGACGACAGGGGGTGGGAGAGACCCAGTACTTC. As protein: CASSQRRQGVGETQYF.

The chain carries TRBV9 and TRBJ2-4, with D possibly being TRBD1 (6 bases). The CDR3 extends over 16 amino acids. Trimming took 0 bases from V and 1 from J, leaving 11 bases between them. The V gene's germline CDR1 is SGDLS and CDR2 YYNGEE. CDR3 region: CASSVDGGLAKNIQYF. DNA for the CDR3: TGTGCCAGCAGCGTAGATGGGGGCCTTGCCAAAAACATTCAGTACTTC.

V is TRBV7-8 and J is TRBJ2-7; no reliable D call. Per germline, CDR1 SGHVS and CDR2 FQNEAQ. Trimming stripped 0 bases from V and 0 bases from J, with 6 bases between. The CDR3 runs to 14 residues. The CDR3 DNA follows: TGTGCCAGCAGCTTAGCGGTCACCTCCTACGAGCAGTACTTC. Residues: CASSLAVTSYEQYF.

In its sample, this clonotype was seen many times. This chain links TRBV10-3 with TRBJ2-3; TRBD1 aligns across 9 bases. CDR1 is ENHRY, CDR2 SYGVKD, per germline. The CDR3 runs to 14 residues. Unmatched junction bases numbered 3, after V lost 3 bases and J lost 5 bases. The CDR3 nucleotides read TGTGCCATCAGTGATCCGGACAGGGGAGATACGCAGTATTTT. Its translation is CAISDPDRGDTQYF.

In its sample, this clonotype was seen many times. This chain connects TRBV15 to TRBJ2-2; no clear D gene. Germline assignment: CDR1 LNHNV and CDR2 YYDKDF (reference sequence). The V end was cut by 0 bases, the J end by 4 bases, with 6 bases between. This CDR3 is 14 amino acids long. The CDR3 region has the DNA TGTGCCACCAGCAGAGATTTTGTCACCGGGGAGCTGTTTTTT. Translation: CATSRDFVTGELFF.

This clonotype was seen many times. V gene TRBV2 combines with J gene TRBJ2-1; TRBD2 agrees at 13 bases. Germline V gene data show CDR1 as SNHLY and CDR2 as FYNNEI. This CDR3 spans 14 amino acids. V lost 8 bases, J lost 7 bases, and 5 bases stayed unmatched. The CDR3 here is CASSGLAGENEQFF. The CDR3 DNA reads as TGTGCCAGCTCAGGACTAGCGGGAGAAAATGAGCAGTTCTTC.

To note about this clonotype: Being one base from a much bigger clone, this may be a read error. CDR3 residues: CASSLTPAPNERFF. The CDR3 DNA is TGTGCCAGCAGTTTAACCCCCGCCCCTAATGAGCGGTTCTTC. V is TRBV27 and J is TRBJ2-4, with a tentative D call TRBD2 (5 bases). The CDR3 runs to 14 residues. CDR1 is MNHEY, CDR2 SMNVEV, per germline (reference sequence).

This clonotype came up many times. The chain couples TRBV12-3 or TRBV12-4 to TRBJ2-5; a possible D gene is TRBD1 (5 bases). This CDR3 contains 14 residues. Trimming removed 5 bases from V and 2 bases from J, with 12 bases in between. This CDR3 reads CASSGKTEQETQYF. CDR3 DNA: TGTGCCAGCAGTGGGAAGACAGAGCAAGAGACCCAGTACTTC.

The DNA for the CDR3 is TGTGCCAGTAGTAGTAGCCATGGGGCCAACGTCCTGACTTTC. This translates into CASSSSHGANVLTF. The chain is built from TRBV19 and TRBJ2-6, with D unclear. In germline, CDR1 is LNHDA, CDR2 SQIVND (reference sequence). The length of the CDR3 is 14 residues. Trimming shortened V by 4 bases and J by 3 bases, and 7 bases separated the two germline ends.

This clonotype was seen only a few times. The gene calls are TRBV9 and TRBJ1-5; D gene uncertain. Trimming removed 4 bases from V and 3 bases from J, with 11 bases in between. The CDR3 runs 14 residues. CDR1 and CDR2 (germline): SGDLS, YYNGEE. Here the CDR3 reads CASSSELTNQPQHF. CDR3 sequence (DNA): TGTGCCAGCAGCTCTGAGCTTACCAATCAGCCCCAGCATTTT.

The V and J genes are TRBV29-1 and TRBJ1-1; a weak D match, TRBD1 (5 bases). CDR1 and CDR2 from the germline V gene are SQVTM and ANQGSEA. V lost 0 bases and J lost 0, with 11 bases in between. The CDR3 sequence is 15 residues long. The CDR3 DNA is TGCAGCGTTGAAGAAACAGGAACCATGAACACTGAAGCTTTCTTT. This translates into CSVEETGTMNTEAFF.